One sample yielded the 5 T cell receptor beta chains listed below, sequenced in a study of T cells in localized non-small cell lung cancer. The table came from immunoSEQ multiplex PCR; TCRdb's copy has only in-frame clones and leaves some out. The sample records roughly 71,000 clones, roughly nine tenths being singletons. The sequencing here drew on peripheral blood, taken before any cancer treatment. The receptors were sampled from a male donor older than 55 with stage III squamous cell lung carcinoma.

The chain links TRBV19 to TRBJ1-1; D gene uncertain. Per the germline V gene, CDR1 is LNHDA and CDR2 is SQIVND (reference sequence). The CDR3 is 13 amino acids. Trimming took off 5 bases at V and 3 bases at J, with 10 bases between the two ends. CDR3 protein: CASSFQVYTEAFF. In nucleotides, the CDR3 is TGTGCCAGTAGTTTCCAAGTATACACTGAAGCTTTCTTT.

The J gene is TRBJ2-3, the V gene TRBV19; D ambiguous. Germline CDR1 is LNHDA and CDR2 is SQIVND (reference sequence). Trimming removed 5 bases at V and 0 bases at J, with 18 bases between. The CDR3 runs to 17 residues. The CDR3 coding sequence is TGTGCCAGTAGTCCACAAGACTCCGAACTTAGCACAGATACGCAGTATTTT. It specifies CASSPQDSELSTDTQYF.

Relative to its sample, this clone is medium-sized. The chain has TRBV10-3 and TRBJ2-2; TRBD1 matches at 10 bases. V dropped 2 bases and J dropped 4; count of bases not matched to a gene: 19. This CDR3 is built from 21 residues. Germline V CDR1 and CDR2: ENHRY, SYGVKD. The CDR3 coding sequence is TGTGCCATCAGTGAGGGGGTTCCGGGACAGGGGAATTACCCCTCCACCGGGGAGCTGTTTTTT. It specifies CAISEGVPGQGNYPSTGELFF.

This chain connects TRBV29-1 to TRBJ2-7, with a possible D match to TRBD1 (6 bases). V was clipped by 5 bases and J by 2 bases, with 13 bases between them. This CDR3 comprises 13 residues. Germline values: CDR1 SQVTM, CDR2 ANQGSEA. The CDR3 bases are TGCAGCGTTTATGGGACACCAGCCTACGAGCAGTACTTC. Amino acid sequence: CSVYGTPAYEQYF.

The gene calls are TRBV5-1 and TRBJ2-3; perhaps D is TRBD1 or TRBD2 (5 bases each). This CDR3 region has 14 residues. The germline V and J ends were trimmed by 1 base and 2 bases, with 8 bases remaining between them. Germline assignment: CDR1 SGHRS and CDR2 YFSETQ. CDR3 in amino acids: CASSLWDHTDTQYF. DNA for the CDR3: TGCGCCAGCAGCTTGTGGGACCACACAGATACGCAGTATTTT.